Following are 32 T cell receptor beta chains from one sample sequenced in a study of beta chain features in type 1 diabetes. Expressed TCRB transcripts were sequenced, since all the RNA that had been isolated was reverse transcribed. The method was immunoSEQ multiplex PCR; TCRdb's version includes in-frame clones alone and lacks a portion of them. The data show roughly 140,000 clones, roughly 8% seen once. The sequencing input was central memory CD4+ T cells from blood. The source of these receptors is a man younger than 35 in good health.

This clone has just a few counts. V and J are TRBV10-3 and TRBJ1-4, with TRBD1 as a possible D gene (5 bases). Trimming removed 6 bases from V and 3 bases from J, with 14 bases in between. The CDR3 loop spans 15 amino acids. In germline, CDR1 is ENHRY, CDR2 SYGVKD. Here the CDR3 DNA reads TGTGCCATCAGCGCAATAAGGGGCCCTAATGAAAAACTGTTTTTT. Protein product: CAISAIRGPNEKLFF.

The rearrangement joins TRBV21-1 to TRBJ1-5. TRBV21-1 constitutes a pseudogene. This CDR3 region has 12 residues. CDR3 nucleotide sequence: TGTGTCGGGCAGCGGGGAGAGGAGCCCCAGCATTTT. The encoded protein is CVGQRGEEPQHF.

This clone occurred a few times. This rearrangement joins TRBV7-3 to TRBJ2-3, with D tentatively TRBD2 (6 bases). There are 15 residues in the CDR3. Germline assignment: CDR1 SGHTA and CDR2 FQGTGA. The germline V and J ends were trimmed by 3 bases and 5 bases, with 15 bases remaining between them. The CDR3 region has the DNA TGTGCCAGCAGCTTTCGGGCGGGGAATCAAGATACGCAGTATTTT. This translates into CASSFRAGNQDTQYF. The entire variable domain, with the rest obtained from reference TRBV7-3 and TRBJ2-3, is as follows: GAGVSQTPSNKVTEKGKYVELRCDPISGHTALYWYRQSLGQGPEFLIYFQGTGAADDSGLPNDRFFAVRPEGSVSTLKIQRTERGDSAVYLCASSFRAGNQDTQYFGPGTRLTVL.

The chain combines TRBV4-3 with TRBJ1-2; D remains ambiguous. With 3 bases removed from V and 5 bases from J, the gap between germline ends came to 7 bases. This CDR3 spans 12 amino acids. Germline V gives CDR1 LGHNA, CDR2 YSLEER. Here the CDR3 reads CASSHIQYGYTF. DNA of the CDR3: TGCGCCAGCAGCCATATCCAGTATGGCTACACCTTC.

This clone was seen only a few times. The rearrangement links TRBV18 to TRBJ1-2; 8 positions agree with TRBD1. CDR3 length equals 12 residues. CDR1 KGHSH and CDR2 LQKENI come from the germline V gene. The V gene end was trimmed by 4 bases and the J gene end by 13 bases; junction bases not matched to a gene: 8. This CDR3 reads CASSLRAGGPTF. The CDR3 nucleotides are TGTGCCAGCTCACTCCGGGCAGGGGGCCCCACCTTC.

This clone was counted between two and nine times. The chain carries TRBV7-6 and TRBJ2-3; D is perhaps TRBD1 (5 bases). The CDR3 is 16 residues long. Germline CDR1 is SGHVS and CDR2 is FNYEAQ. Deletions cut 1 base from V and 0 bases from J, with 11 bases between. CDR3 in amino acids: CASSLGRGQSTDTQYF. For the CDR3, the DNA is TGTGCCAGCAGCTTAGGTAGGGGCCAAAGCACAGATACGCAGTATTTT.

This clone was observed a handful of times. The gene calls are TRBV4-3 and TRBJ2-1; 8 nucleotides match TRBD2. CDR1 is LGHNA and CDR2 is YSLEER in the germline V gene. Trimming took 4 bases from V and 1 from J; bases not matched to a gene: 3. The CDR3 length is 15 residues. Written as DNA, the CDR3 is TGCGCCAGCAGCCGCCGGGGGGGGTCCTACAATGAGCAGTTCTTC. Translation: CASSRRGGSYNEQFF.

This clone was seen more than once but under ten times. This chain joins TRBV4-2 and TRBJ2-7, with D possibly being TRBD1 (6 bases). Trimming removed 0 bases from V and 3 bases from J, with 6 bases in between. The CDR3 has 13 amino acids. Germline V gene sequence: CDR1 LGHNA, CDR2 YNFKEQ. The CDR3 sequence is CASSQDRGYEQYF. The CDR3 DNA reads as TGTGCCAGCAGCCAAGACAGGGGCTACGAGCAGTACTTC.

This clone was seen only a few times. CDR3 sequence: CASSLQGPETQYF. The DNA of the CDR3 is TGTGCCAGCAGCTTACAGGGACCGGAGACCCAGTACTTC. The rearrangement links TRBV5-5 to TRBJ2-5, with D possibly being TRBD1 (6 bases). The CDR3 sequence is 13 residues long. Trimming removed 2 bases at V and 5 bases at J, with 10 bases between. Germline V gene sequence: CDR1 SGHKS, CDR2 YYEKEE (reference sequence). Full variable domain (rest looked up from reference TRBV5-5 and TRBJ2-5): DAGVTQSPTHLIKTRGQQVTLRCSPISGHKSVSWYQQVLGQGPQFIFQYYEKEERGRGNFPDRFSARQFPNYSSELNVNALLLGDSALYLCASSLQGPETQYFGPGTRLLVL.

This sequence joins TRBV2 and TRBJ2-3, with 12 bases identical to TRBD2. The CDR3 has 17 amino acids. CDR1 and CDR2 (germline): SNHLY, FYNNEI. Germline trimming cut 4 bases from V and 0 bases from J; bases unmatched to any gene: 5. This CDR3 reads CASSVLAGGPSTDTQYF. The CDR3 region has the DNA TGTGCCAGCAGTGTACTAGCGGGGGGCCCTAGCACAGATACGCAGTATTTT.

The V gene is TRBV11-1, the J gene TRBJ2-7; 7 bases align to TRBD2. The CDR3 contains 14 residues. Germline V CDR1 and CDR2: SGHAT, FQDESV (reference sequence). Trimming at V came to 4 bases and at J to 2 bases, leaving 5 bases not matched to a gene. This CDR3 is CASSYQRGAYEQYF. As DNA, the CDR3 is TGTGCCAGCAGCTATCAGCGGGGCGCCTACGAGCAGTACTTC.

This clone was observed a few times. J is TRBJ2-1 and V is TRBV5-4, with no clear D. V was clipped by 1 base and J by 5 bases, with 7 bases between them. Germline CDR1 and CDR2: SGHNT and YYREEE (reference sequence). The CDR3 contains 13 residues. The CDR3 region is CASSLLPHNEQFF. Written as DNA, the CDR3 is TGTGCCAGCAGCTTGCTACCTCACAATGAGCAGTTCTTC.

This clone was counted between two and nine times. The DNA for the CDR3 is TGTGCCAGCTCCGGGACAAACTCCTACGAGCAGTACTTC. Translating it yields CASSGTNSYEQYF. The chain links TRBV28 to TRBJ2-7; D possibly corresponds to TRBD1 (6 bases). Germline lookup yields CDR1 MDHEN and CDR2 SYDVKM. The CDR3 spans 13 residues. Trimming removed 8 bases at V and 0 bases at J, with 11 bases between.

This clone was seen many times. The chain joins TRBV13 to TRBJ2-1, with 13 bases that match TRBD2. The CDR3 length is 18 residues. V lost 5 bases and J lost 5; bases outside the gene matches: 12. Germline V gene lookup returns CDR1 PRHDT and CDR2 FYEKMQ (reference sequence). CDR3 nucleotides: TGTGCCAGCAGCATCCGTCCGGGACTAGCGGGAAGGAACAATGAGCAGTTCTTC. It specifies CASSIRPGLAGRNNEQFF.

The chain has TRBV27 and TRBJ2-7; D is perhaps TRBD1 (7 bases). The CDR3 spans 14 residues. Trimming removed 4 bases at V and 0 bases at J, with 10 bases between. Germline loops: CDR1 MNHEY, CDR2 SMNVEV (reference sequence). CDR3 sequence (DNA): TGTGCCAGCAGTTCGGGGGACAGCTCCTACGAGCAGTACTTC. Its translation is CASSSGDSSYEQYF.

This clone was observed a handful of times. The chain uses TRBV2 and TRBJ2-3; 7 positions match TRBD1. Trimming at V came to 6 bases and at J to 0 bases, leaving 6 bases not matched to a gene. The germline CDR1 and CDR2 sequences are SNHLY and FYNNEI. CDR3 size: 15 residues. CDR3 in amino acids: CASRGQIASTDTQYF. In DNA form, the CDR3 reads TGTGCCAGCAGGGGACAGATCGCTAGCACAGATACGCAGTATTTT.

This chain connects TRBV11-2 to TRBJ2-1; 9 nucleotides align to TRBD2. The CDR3 covers 16 residues. Germline trimming cut 5 bases from V and 0 bases from J; bases unmatched to any gene: 5. CDR1 and CDR2 from the germline V gene are SGHAT and FQNNGV. The CDR3: CASSVTSGTSYNEQFF. The CDR3 bases are TGTGCCAGCAGCGTGACTAGCGGTACCTCCTACAATGAGCAGTTCTTC.

This clone occurred a few times. This sequence joins TRBV5-6 and TRBJ2-3; 8 bases fit TRBD2. The CDR3 is 15 amino acids. J was trimmed by 0 bases and V by 2 bases; bases with no gene match: 2. Germline CDR1 and CDR2: SGHDT and YYEEEE. CDR3 in DNA: TGTGCCAGCAGCTTCCCTAGCGGGAGCACAGATACGCAGTATTTT. Residues: CASSFPSGSTDTQYF.

Ten or more counts support this clone. The chain uses TRBV19 and TRBJ2-1, with D perhaps matching TRBD2 (5 bases). Germline V gene lookup returns CDR1 LNHDA and CDR2 SQIVND (reference sequence). The CDR3 length is 14 residues. Trimming pared 8 bases from V and 0 bases from J, leaving 11 bases between. CDR3 DNA: TGTGCCAGTGGCCCTAGCTACTCCTACAATGAGCAGTTCTTC. Protein sequence: CASGPSYSYNEQFF. Full variable domain (remainder filled in from reference TRBV19 and TRBJ2-1): DGGITQSPKYLFRKEGQNVTLSCEQNLNHDAMYWYRQDPGQGLRLIYYSQIVNDFQKGDIAEGYSVSREKKESFPLTVTSAQKNPTAFYLCASGPSYSYNEQFFGPGTRLTVL.

The J gene is TRBJ2-1, the V gene TRBV30; a possible D gene is TRBD2 (7 bases). The CDR3 consists of 13 residues. The germline V gene encodes CDR1 GTSNPN and CDR2 SVGIG (reference sequence). The V end was cut by 3 bases, the J end by 8 bases, with 14 bases between. CDR3 sequence: CAWRRGHIDEQFF. The CDR3 bases are TGTGCCTGGAGGCGGGGGCACATCGATGAGCAGTTCTTC.

This rearrangement joins TRBV5-4 to TRBJ2-5; 9 positions agree with TRBD1. CDR3 length: 14 residues. Trimming removed 4 bases from V and 3 bases from J; junction bases left unmatched: 4. The germline V gene encodes CDR1 SGHNT and CDR2 YYREEE (reference sequence). The CDR3: CASSPWDREETQYF. CDR3 in DNA: TGTGCCAGCAGCCCATGGGACAGGGAAGAGACCCAGTACTTC.

This chain uses TRBV30 with TRBJ1-5; TRBD1 might be the D (6 bases). The V and J ends lost 2 bases and 7 bases respectively, with 9 bases between them. The germline CDR1 and CDR2 sequences are GTSNPN and SVGIG (reference sequence). The CDR3 spans 12 residues. Written as DNA, the CDR3 is TGTGCCTGGAGTTGGGGGCAGCAGCCCCAGCATTTT. It specifies CAWSWGQQPQHF.

This clone was counted only a few times. The CDR3, as DNA: TGTGCCAGCTCACCGGCCGGACAGACCTACGAGCAGTACTTC. Encoded protein: CASSPAGQTYEQYF. V is TRBV18 and J is TRBJ2-7; perhaps TRBD1 as D (6 bases). Trimming shortened V by 3 bases and J by 2 bases, and 11 bases separated the two germline ends. CDR1 and CDR2 from the germline V gene are KGHSH and LQKENI. The CDR3 contains 14 residues.

This clone has just a few counts. V is TRBV7-2 and J is TRBJ2-7, with TRBD2 matching over 8 bases. This CDR3 contains 15 residues. Per the germline V gene, CDR1 is SGHTA and CDR2 is FQGNSA. V was clipped by 0 bases and J by 3 bases; unmatched bases: 4. CDR3 protein: CASSLASGGVYEQYF. In DNA form, the CDR3 reads TGTGCCAGCAGCTTAGCAAGCGGGGGCGTCTACGAGCAGTACTTC.

A few counts support this clone. This chain joins TRBV7-3 and TRBJ2-1; 7 bases fit TRBD1. V lost 4 bases and J lost 11; bases outside the gene matches: 11. Germline values: CDR1 SGHTA, CDR2 FQGTGA. The CDR3 length is 14 residues. CDR3 DNA sequence: TGTGCCAGCAGCTACACGACAGGGCAGGATCAGCAGTTCTTC. This gives the protein CASSYTTGQDQQFF. Variable domain in full (rest from reference TRBV7-3 and TRBJ2-1): GAGVSQTPSNKVTEKGKYVELRCDPISGHTALYWYRQSLGQGPEFLIYFQGTGAADDSGLPNDRFFAVRPEGSVSTLKIQRTERGDSAVYLCASSYTTGQDQQFFGPGTRLTVL.

This clone was seen only a few times. This chain links TRBV5-1 with TRBJ2-4, with D possibly matching TRBD1 (5 bases). Per germline, CDR1 SGHRS and CDR2 YFSETQ. This CDR3 comprises 14 residues. V gave up 0 bases and J gave up 7 bases, with 11 bases separating them. CDR3 in amino acids: CASSLAEGVNIQYF. CDR3 sequence (DNA): TGCGCCAGCAGCTTGGCCGAAGGGGTGAACATTCAGTACTTC.

The table lists this clone with a few counts. This chain connects TRBV9 to TRBJ2-2; TRBD1 agrees at 10 bases. From germline, CDR1 is SGDLS and CDR2 YYNGEE. Trimming removed 7 bases from V and 5 bases from J; junction bases left unmatched: 8. The CDR3 totals 15 residues. CDR3 in DNA: TGTGCCAGCTCTTACGGGACAGGGGATACCGGGGAGCTGTTTTTT. It yields the protein CASSYGTGDTGELFF.

The V gene is TRBV7-2, the J gene TRBJ1-4; 7 bases match TRBD1. In germline, CDR1 is SGHTA, CDR2 FQGNSA. This CDR3 has 15 amino acids. With 5 bases clipped from V and 3 bases from J, the junction kept 6 bases outside the gene matches. This CDR3 is CASSASRGANEKLFF. The CDR3 nucleotides are TGTGCCAGCAGCGCTTCCAGGGGGGCTAATGAAAAACTGTTTTTT.

This clone has just a few counts. The J gene is TRBJ2-7, the V gene TRBV7-8; D gene unclear. The germline V gene has CDR1 SGHVS and CDR2 FQNEAQ. V lost 6 bases to trimming and J lost 7 bases, with 16 bases between them. The CDR3 is made up of 13 amino acids. This CDR3 reads CASSVAPLREQYF. CDR3 nucleotide sequence: TGTGCCAGCAGTGTGGCTCCCTTGAGGGAGCAGTACTTC.

V gene TRBV7-2 combines with J gene TRBJ1-6; D perhaps matches TRBD1 (5 bases). Germline V gene lookup returns CDR1 SGHTA and CDR2 FQGNSA. Trimming removed 4 bases from V and 9 bases from J, with 16 bases in between. The CDR3 is 15 amino acids. CDR3 amino acids: CASSSRGREVSPLHF. In nucleotides, the CDR3 is TGTGCCAGCAGCTCACGGGGGAGGGAAGTTTCACCCCTCCACTTT. Full variable domain (missing parts from reference TRBV7-2 and TRBJ1-6): GAGVSQSPSNKVTEKGKDVELRCDPISGHTALYWYRQSLGQGLEFLIYFQGNSAPDKSGLPSDRFSAERTGGSVSTLTIQRTQQEDSAVYLCASSSRGREVSPLHFGNGTRLTVT.

This clone has only a few counts. This chain joins TRBV6-6 and TRBJ1-4; D not resolved. The germline gives CDR1 MNHNY, CDR2 SVGAGI (reference sequence). The V end was cut by 5 bases, the J end by 4 bases, with 8 bases between. The CDR3 has 13 residues. CDR3 sequence (DNA): TGTGCCAGCAGTGGCCAGAATAATGAAAAACTGTTTTTT. Translation: CASSGQNNEKLFF.

The chain links TRBV19 to TRBJ1-1, with TRBD1 as a possible D gene (5 bases). Germline V lookup: CDR1 LNHDA, CDR2 SQIVND (reference sequence). The CDR3 extends over 14 amino acids. V shed 5 bases and J shed 1 base, with 11 bases lying between them. Here the CDR3 reads CASSSGEENTEAFF. The DNA of the CDR3 is TGTGCCAGTAGTTCGGGGGAAGAGAACACTGAAGCTTTCTTT. Full variable domain (missing parts from reference TRBV19 and TRBJ1-1): DGGITQSPKYLFRKEGQNVTLSCEQNLNHDAMYWYRQDPGQGLRLIYYSQIVNDFQKGDIAEGYSVSREKKESFPLTVTSAQKNPTAFYLCASSSGEENTEAFFGQGTRLTVV.